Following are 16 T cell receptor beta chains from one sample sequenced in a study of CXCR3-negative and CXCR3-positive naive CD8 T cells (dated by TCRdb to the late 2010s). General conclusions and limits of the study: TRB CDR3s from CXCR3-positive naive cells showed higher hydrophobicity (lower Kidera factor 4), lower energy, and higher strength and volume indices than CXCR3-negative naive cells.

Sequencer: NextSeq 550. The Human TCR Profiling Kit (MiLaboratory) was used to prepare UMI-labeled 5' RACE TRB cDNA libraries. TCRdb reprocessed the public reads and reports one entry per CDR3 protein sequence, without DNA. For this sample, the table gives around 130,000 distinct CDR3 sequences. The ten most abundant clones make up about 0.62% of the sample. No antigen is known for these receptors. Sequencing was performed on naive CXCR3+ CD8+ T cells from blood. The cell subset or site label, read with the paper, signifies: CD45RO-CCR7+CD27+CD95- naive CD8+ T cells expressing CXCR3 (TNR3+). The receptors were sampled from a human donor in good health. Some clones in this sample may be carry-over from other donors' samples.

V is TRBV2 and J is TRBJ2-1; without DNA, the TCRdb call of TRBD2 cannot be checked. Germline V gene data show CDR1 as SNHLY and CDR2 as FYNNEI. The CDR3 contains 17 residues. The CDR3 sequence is CASSEPLGLAEYNEQFF.

This CDR3 reads CAWSGGLLYEQYF. This chain uses TRBV30 with TRBJ2-7; no DNA is available, so the TRBD2 call from TCRdb remains unchecked. CDR1 is GTSNPN and CDR2 is SVGIG in the germline V gene (reference sequence). This CDR3 is 13 amino acids long. Variable domain in full (rest from reference TRBV30 and TRBJ2-7): SQTIHQWPATLVQPVGSPLSLECTVEGTSNPNLYWYRQAAGRGLQLLFYSVGIGQISSEVPQNLSASRPQDRQFILSSKKLLLSDSGFYLCAWSGGLLYEQYFGPGTRLTVT.

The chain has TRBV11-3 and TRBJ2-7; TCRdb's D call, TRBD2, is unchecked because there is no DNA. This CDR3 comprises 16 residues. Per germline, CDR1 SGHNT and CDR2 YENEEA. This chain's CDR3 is CASSPEEGPGDYEQYF.

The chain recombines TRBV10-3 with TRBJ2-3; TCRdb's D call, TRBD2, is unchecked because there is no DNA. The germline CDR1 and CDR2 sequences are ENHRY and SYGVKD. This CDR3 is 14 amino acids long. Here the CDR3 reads CAISESGRTDTQYF.

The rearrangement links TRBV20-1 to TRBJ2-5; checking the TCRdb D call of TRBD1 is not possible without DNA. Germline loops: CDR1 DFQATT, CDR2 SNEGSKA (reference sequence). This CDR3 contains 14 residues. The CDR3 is CSASEGAFKETQYF.

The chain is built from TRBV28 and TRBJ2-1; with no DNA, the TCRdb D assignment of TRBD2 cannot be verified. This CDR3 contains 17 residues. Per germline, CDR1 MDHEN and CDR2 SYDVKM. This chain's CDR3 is CASREVGLADLYNEQFF.

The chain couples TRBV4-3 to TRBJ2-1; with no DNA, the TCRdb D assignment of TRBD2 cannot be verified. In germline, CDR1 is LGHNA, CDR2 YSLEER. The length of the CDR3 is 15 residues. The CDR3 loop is CASSQDIAGGNEQFF.

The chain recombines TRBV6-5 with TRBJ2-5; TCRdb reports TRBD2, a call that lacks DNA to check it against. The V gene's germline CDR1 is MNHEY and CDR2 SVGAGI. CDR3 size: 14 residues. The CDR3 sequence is CASSYGTSEGTQYF.

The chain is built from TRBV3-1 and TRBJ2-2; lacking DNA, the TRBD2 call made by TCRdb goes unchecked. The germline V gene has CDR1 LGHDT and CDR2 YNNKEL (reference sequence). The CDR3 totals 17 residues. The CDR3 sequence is CASSVTSGRAVSGELFF.

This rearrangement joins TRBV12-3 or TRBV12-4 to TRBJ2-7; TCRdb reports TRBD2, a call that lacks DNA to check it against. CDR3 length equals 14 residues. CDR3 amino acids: CASSFGTRGYEQYF.

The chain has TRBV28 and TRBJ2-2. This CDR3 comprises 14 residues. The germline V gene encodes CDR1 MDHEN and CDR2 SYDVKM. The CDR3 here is CASSLWSRAGELFF.

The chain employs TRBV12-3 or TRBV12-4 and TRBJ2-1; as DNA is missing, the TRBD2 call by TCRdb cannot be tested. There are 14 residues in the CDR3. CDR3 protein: CASLRAGVYNEQFF.

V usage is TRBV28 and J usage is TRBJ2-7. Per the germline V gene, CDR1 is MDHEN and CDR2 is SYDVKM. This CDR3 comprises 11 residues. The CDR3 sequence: CASSLNLEQYF.

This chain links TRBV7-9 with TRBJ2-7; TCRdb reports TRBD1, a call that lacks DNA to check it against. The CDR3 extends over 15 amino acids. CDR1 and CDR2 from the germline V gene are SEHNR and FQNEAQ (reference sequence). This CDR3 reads CASSGVRDSNYEQYF.

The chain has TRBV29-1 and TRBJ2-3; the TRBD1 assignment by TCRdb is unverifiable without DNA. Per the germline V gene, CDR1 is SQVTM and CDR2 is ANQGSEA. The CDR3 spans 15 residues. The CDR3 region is CSVDRWDRVADTQYF.

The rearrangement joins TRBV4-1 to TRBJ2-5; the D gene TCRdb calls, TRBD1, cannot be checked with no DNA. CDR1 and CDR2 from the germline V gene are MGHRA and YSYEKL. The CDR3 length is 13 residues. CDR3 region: CASRGPTQETQYF.